The T cell receptor (beta chain) described here comes from a study of response to subunit inactivated influenza vaccine. J gave up 6 bases and V 5 bases, and 10 bases lay outside the gene matches. This CDR3 region has 17 residues. The germline CDR1 and CDR2 sequences are SEHNR and FQNEAQ (reference sequence). TCRdb reprocessed the RT-PCR reads via MiXCR and lists one record per CDR3 protein. This sample has a few hundred thousand distinct CDR3 sequences, with approximately 15% found just once. This clonotype was detected a few times. This specimen consisted of PBMCs from blood, obtained 11 to 12 days after vaccination. The receptor was derived from a man aged 45 to 65 who received an inactivated influenza vaccine. The chain is built from TRBV7-9 and TRBJ1-6; 10 bases line up with TRBD1. CDR3 nucleotide sequence: TGTGCCAGCAGCCCATGGACAGGGGGTTATGTTAATTCACCCCTCCACTTT. Translating it yields CASSPWTGGYVNSPLHF.